The present T cell receptor (beta chain) was sequenced within a study of regulatory T cells in long-lasting Graves disease. As for this clonotype: Its antigen remains unknown.

Notes on the study in general: Patients with persistent Graves' had lower TCR diversity than newly diagnosed patients.

Time point described: persistent/refractory GD, antithyroid drugs over 5 years with positive TRAb. Researchers made the TCR library from RNA that was extracted from PBMCs. A peripheral blood sample, roughly 8.8 milliliters in volume, was drawn into EDTA tubes. Building the TCR beta libraries relied on iRepertoire HTBI primers, and CDR3 regions underwent Arm-PCR. TCRdb re-derived calls from the multiplex PCR reads in MiXCR, one entry per CDR3 protein. The profile shows more than 300,000 distinct CDR3 sequences, 20% of them singletons. This material consisted of peripheral blood mononuclear cells (PBMCs), taken when the disease was refractory, from a patient treated with antithyroid drugs. The clonotype was recovered from a female donor with Graves disease.

CDR3 amino acids: CASSFGLAGPNTGELFF. The CDR3 DNA sequence: TGTGCCAGCAGCTTCGGACTAGCGGGACCGAACACCGGGGAGCTGTTTTTT. V and J are TRBV7-9 and TRBJ2-2, with 12 bases aligning to TRBD2. The CDR3 spans 17 residues. V lost 3 bases to trimming and J lost 0 bases; unmatched junction nucleotides: 2. Germline V CDR1 and CDR2: SEHNR, FQNEAQ (reference sequence).